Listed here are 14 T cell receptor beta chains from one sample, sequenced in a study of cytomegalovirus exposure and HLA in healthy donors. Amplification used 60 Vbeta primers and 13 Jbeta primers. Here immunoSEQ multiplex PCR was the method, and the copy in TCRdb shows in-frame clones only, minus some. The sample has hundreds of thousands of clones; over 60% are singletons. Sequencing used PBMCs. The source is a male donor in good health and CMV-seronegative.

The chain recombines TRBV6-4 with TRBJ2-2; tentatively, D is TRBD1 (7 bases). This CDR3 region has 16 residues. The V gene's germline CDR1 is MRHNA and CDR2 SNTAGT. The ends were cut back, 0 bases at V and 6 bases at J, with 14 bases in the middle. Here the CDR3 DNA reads TGTGCCAGCAGTGACTCGGAGGGGGCGCACGCCGGGGAGCTGTTTTTT. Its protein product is CASSDSEGAHAGELFF.

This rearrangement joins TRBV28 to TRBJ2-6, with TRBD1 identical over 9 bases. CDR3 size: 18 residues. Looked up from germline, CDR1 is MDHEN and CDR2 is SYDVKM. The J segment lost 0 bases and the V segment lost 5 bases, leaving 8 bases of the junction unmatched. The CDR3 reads CASSPPPGQGSGANVLTF. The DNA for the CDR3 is TGTGCCAGCAGTCCTCCCCCGGGACAGGGCTCTGGGGCCAACGTCCTGACTTTC.

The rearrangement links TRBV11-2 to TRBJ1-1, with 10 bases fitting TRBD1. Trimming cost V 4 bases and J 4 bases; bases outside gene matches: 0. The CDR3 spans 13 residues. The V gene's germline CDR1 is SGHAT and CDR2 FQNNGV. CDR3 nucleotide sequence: TGTGCCAGCAGCTGGACAGGGGGCACTGAAGCTTTCTTT. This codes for CASSWTGGTEAFF. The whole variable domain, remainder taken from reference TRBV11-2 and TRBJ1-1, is EAGVAQSPRYKIIEKRQSVAFWCNPISGHATLYWYQQILGQGPKLLIQFQNNGVVDDSQLPKDRFSAERLKGVDSTLKIQPAKLEDSAVYLCASSWTGGTEAFFGQGTRLTVV.

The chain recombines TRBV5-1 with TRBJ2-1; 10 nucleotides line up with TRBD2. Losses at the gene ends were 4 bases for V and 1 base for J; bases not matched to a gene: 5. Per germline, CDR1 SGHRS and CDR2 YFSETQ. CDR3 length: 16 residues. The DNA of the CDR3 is TGCGCCAGCAGCCAGTTAGCGGGAGGTTCCTACAATGAGCAGTTCTTC. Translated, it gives CASSQLAGGSYNEQFF.

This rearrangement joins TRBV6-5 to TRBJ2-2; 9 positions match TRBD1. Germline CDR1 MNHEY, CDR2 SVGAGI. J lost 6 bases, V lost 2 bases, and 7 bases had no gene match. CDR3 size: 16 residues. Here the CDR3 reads CASSYRDRVGSGELFF. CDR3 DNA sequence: TGTGCCAGCAGTTACCGGGACAGGGTAGGCTCCGGGGAGCTGTTTTTT.

The CDR3 loop is CASSYRGTGGGYTF. The CDR3 region has the DNA TGTGCCAGCAGTTACCGGGGGACAGGGGGCGGCTACACCTTC. The J gene is TRBJ1-2, the V gene TRBV6-5, with 12 bases fitting TRBD1. The CDR3 extends over 14 amino acids. V lost 2 bases to trimming and J lost 8 bases; unmatched junction nucleotides: 3. Germline CDR1 MNHEY, CDR2 SVGAGI.

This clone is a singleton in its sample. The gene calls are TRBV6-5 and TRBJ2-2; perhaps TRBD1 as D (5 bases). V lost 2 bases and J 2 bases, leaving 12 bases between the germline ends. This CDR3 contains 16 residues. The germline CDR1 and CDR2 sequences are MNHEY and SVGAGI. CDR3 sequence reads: CASSYLVQGNTGELFF. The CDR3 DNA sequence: TGTGCCAGCAGTTACCTAGTTCAGGGAAACACCGGGGAGCTGTTTTTT.

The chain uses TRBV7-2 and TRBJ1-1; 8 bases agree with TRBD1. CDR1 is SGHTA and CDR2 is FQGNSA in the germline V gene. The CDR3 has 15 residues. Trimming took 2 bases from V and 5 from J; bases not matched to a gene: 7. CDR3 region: CASSLQGAHRTEAFF. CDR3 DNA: TGTGCCAGCAGCTTACAGGGGGCGCATAGAACTGAAGCTTTCTTT.

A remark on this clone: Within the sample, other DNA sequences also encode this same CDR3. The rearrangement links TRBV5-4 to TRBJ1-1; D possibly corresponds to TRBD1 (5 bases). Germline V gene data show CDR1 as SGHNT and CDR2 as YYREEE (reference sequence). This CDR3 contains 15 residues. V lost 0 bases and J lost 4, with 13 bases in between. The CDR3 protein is CASSLEVGRGTEAFF. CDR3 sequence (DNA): TGTGCCAGCAGCTTGGAGGTAGGGAGGGGCACTGAAGCTTTCTTT.

CDR3 in DNA: TGCGCCAGCAGCCAAGACCGCGTCTCTGGAAACACCATATATTTT. Translating it yields CASSQDRVSGNTIYF. V usage is TRBV4-1 and J usage is TRBJ1-3, with D unresolved. The CDR3 spans 15 residues. Trimming stripped 0 bases from V and 0 bases from J, with 6 bases between. Germline lookup yields CDR1 MGHRA and CDR2 YSYEKL.

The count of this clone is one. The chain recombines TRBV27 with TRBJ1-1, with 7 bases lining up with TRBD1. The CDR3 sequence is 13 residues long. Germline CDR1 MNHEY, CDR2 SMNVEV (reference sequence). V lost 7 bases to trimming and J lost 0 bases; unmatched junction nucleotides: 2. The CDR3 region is CASIGGLNTEAFF. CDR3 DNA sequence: TGTGCCAGCATAGGGGGCTTGAACACTGAAGCTTTCTTT.

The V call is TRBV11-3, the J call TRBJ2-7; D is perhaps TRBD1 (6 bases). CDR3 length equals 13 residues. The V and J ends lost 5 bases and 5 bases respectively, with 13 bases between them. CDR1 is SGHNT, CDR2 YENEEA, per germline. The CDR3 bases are TGTGCCAGCAGCCTCAGGGGCACCGACGAGCAGTACTTC. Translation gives CASSLRGTDEQYF.

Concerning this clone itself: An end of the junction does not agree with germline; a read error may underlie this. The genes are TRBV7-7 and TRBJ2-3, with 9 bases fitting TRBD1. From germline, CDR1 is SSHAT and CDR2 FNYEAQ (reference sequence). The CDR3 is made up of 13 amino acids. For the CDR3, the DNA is TGTGCTAGCAGCACGGACAGGGGAGATACGCAGTATTTT. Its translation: CASSTDRGDTQYF.

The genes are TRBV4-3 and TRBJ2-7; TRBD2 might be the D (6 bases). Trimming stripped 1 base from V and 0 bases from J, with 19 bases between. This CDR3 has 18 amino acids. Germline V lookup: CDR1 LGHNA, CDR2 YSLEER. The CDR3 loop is CASSQGSSGGLSSYEQYF. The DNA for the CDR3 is TGCGCCAGCAGCCAAGGATCATCTGGAGGGTTGAGCTCCTACGAGCAGTACTTC.